Each of the 14 T cell receptor beta chains below was sequenced from the same sample in a study of cytomegalovirus exposure and HLA in healthy donors. PCR employed 60 Vbeta and 13 Jbeta primers. Profiling relied on immunoSEQ multiplex PCR, and the TCRdb table lists in-frame clones only, not all of them. The table lists approximately 190,000 clones, roughly 74% of them singletons. Material: PBMCs. The source is a woman in her thirties in good health and CMV-seropositive.

The chain joins TRBV4-2 to TRBJ1-2; D call uncertain. The CDR3 totals 20 residues. The germline CDR1 and CDR2 sequences are LGHNA and YNFKEQ. V lost 0 bases and J 0 bases, leaving 23 bases between the germline ends. CDR3 DNA sequence: TGTGCCAGCAGCCAAGATCGAGTACCCCTTGCGGGGAACCCTAACTATGGCTACACCTTC. It is translated as CASSQDRVPLAGNPNYGYTF.

V and J are TRBV6-1 and TRBJ1-2; D possibly corresponds to TRBD1 (5 bases). Germline values: CDR1 MNHNS, CDR2 SASEGT. Trimming took 3 bases from V and 4 from J, leaving 9 bases between them. CDR3 length: 13 residues. CDR3 sequence: CASSETVRYGYTF. CDR3 DNA sequence: TGTGCCAGCAGTGAGACAGTTCGCTATGGCTACACCTTC.

The chain has TRBV7-6 and TRBJ2-7; possibly TRBD2 for D (5 bases). The CDR3 consists of 15 residues. Trimming took 1 base from V and 2 from J, leaving 12 bases between them. Germline V gene data show CDR1 as SGHVS and CDR2 as FNYEAQ. The CDR3 DNA reads as TGTGCCAGCAGCTTAGAACTAGGACCAGCCTACGAGCAGTACTTC. It yields the protein CASSLELGPAYEQYF.

The chain has TRBV7-2 and TRBJ1-5, with a possible D match to TRBD1 (5 bases). CDR1 SGHTA and CDR2 FQGNSA come from the germline V gene. V shed 4 bases and J shed 1 base, with 14 bases lying between them. The CDR3 runs to 16 residues. The CDR3 nucleotides are TGTGCCAGCAGCTATGCCGGGGGATTGAGCAATCAGCCCCAGCATTTT. Translation: CASSYAGGLSNQPQHF.

V is TRBV6-1 and J is TRBJ2-3, with TRBD1 identical over 7 bases. V lost 6 bases to trimming and J lost 8 bases; unmatched junction nucleotides: 11. Germline V CDR1 and CDR2: MNHNS, SASEGT. The CDR3 covers 14 residues. The CDR3 bases are TGTGCCAGCAGCGTAACCATTGGGGACAGTACGCAGTATTTT. Its translation: CASSVTIGDSTQYF.

This clone was detected once. The chain has TRBV4-3 and TRBJ1-2; D gene unclear. V lost 0 bases and J lost 2, with 7 bases in between. Germline V gene data show CDR1 as LGHNA and CDR2 as YSLEER. This CDR3 comprises 14 residues. CDR3: CASSQDSTNYGYTF. The CDR3 DNA reads TGCGCCAGCAGCCAAGATAGCACCAACTATGGCTACACCTTC.

Of note for this clone: Other DNA sequences in this specimen translate into the identical CDR3. This chain connects TRBV7-6 to TRBJ1-1, with D unclear. Germline V gives CDR1 SGHVS, CDR2 FNYEAQ. CDR3 length: 13 residues. The ends were cut back, 2 bases at V and 1 base at J, with 5 bases in the middle. The CDR3 reads CASSLTGNTEAFF. The CDR3 nucleotides are TGTGCCAGCAGCTTAACTGGGAACACTGAAGCTTTCTTT.

The V call is TRBV6-6, the J call TRBJ2-3, with 8 positions matching TRBD1. CDR1 is MNHNY and CDR2 is SVGAGI in the germline V gene (reference sequence). The J segment lost 3 bases and the V segment lost 4 bases, leaving 6 bases of the junction unmatched. The CDR3 covers 15 residues. CDR3 sequence reads: CASSFTGQGTDTQYF. CDR3 coding DNA: TGTGCCAGCAGTTTCACAGGACAGGGAACAGATACGCAGTATTTT.

This chain joins TRBV28 and TRBJ1-4; 9 bases match TRBD1. Trimming cost V 3 bases and J 8 bases; bases outside gene matches: 7. CDR3 length: 15 amino acids. CDR1 is MDHEN, CDR2 SYDVKM, per germline. CDR3 DNA: TGTGCCAGCAGTTTTGGGGACAGGGTTAGGGAAAAACTGTTTTTT. Its translation is CASSFGDRVREKLFF.

Comment on this clone: This sample includes further DNA sequences coding for the same CDR3. This rearrangement joins TRBV7-8 to TRBJ2-7; TRBD1 is a possible D gene (5 bases). This CDR3 has 16 residues. V gave up 5 bases and J gave up 0 bases, with 17 bases separating them. CDR1 and CDR2 from the germline V gene are SGHVS and FQNEAQ. The CDR3 here is CASSLRWGDSSYEQYF. CDR3 DNA: TGTGCCAGCAGCCTCCGTTGGGGTGACAGCTCCTACGAGCAGTACTTC.

The rearrangement links TRBV27 to TRBJ1-6, with D unclear. There are 13 residues in the CDR3. Trimming removed 2 bases at V and 9 bases at J, with 8 bases between. CDR1 and CDR2 from the germline V gene are MNHEY and SMNVEV (reference sequence). The CDR3 nucleotides read TGTGCCAGCAGTTTACTCCGCGGTTCACCCCTCCACTTT. Translated: CASSLLRGSPLHF.

The chain combines TRBV21-1 with TRBJ1-2. TRBV21-1 is described as a pseudogene. This CDR3 is 14 amino acids long. The DNA for the CDR3 is TGTGCCAGCAGCAAGCGGCCACCGCCCTATGGCTACACCTTC. This sequence encodes CASSKRPPPYGYTF.

The rearrangement uses TRBV7-9 and TRBJ2-7; 7 bases align to TRBD2. CDR1 is SEHNR and CDR2 is FQNEAQ in the germline V gene (reference sequence). The CDR3 length is 13 residues. Trimming cost V 6 bases and J 4 bases; bases outside gene matches: 6. CDR3 in amino acids: CASRLSGSYEQYF. In nucleotides, the CDR3 is TGTGCCAGCAGACTTAGCGGGTCTTACGAGCAGTACTTC.

The chain combines TRBV11-2 with TRBJ2-2; TRBD1 is a possible D gene (5 bases). Germline loops: CDR1 SGHAT, CDR2 FQNNGV. V was clipped by 1 base and J by 4 bases, with 10 bases between them. This CDR3 comprises 15 residues. CDR3 sequence reads: CASSLGLRGTGELFF. The CDR3 nucleotides read TGTGCCAGCAGCTTAGGGTTAAGGGGCACCGGGGAGCTGTTTTTT.